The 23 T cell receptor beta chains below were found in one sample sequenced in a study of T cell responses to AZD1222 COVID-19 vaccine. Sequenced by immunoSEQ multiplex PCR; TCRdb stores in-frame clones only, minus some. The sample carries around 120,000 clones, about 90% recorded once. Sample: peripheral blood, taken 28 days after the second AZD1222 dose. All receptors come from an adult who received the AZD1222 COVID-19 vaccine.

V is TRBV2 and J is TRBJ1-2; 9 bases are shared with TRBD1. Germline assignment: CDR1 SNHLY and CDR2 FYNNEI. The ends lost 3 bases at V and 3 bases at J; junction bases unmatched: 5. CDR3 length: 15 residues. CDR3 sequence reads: CASSDSWDRDYGYTF. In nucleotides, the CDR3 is TGTGCCAGCAGTGATTCGTGGGACAGGGACTATGGCTACACCTTC.

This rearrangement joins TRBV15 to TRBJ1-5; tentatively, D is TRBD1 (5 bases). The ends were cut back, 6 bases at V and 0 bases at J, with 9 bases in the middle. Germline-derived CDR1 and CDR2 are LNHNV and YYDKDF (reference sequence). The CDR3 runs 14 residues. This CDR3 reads CATRGRDSNQPQHF. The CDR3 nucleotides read TGTGCCACCAGGGGCAGGGATAGCAATCAGCCCCAGCATTTT. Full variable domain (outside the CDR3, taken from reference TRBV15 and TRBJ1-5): DAMVIQNPRYQVTQFGKPVTLSCSQTLNHNVMYWYQQKSSQAPKLLFHYYDKDFNNEADTPDNFQSRRPNTSFCFLDIRSPGLGDTAMYLCATRGRDSNQPQHFGDGTRLSIL.

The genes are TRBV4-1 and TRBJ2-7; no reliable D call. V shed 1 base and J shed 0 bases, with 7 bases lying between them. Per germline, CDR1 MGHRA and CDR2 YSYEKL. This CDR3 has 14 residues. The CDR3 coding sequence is TGCGCCAGCAGCCAAGCCACAGTCTCCTACGAGCAGTACTTC. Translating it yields CASSQATVSYEQYF.

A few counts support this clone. As DNA, the CDR3 is TGTGCCAGCAGCCAAGCTTCCAGGGTGGAGGGCTATGGCTACACCTTC. Amino acid sequence: CASSQASRVEGYGYTF. The chain is built from TRBV3-1 (or the pseudogene TRBV3-2) and TRBJ1-2, with D maybe TRBD1 (5 bases). V was pared by 1 base and J by 4 bases, with 16 bases between. Germline V gene data show CDR1 as LGHDT and CDR2 as YNNKEL (reference sequence). The CDR3 totals 16 residues.

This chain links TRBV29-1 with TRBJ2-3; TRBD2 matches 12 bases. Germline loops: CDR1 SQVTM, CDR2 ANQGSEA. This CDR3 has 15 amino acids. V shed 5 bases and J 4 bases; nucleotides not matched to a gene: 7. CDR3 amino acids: CSVMLAGGRSDTQYF. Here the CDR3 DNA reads TGCAGCGTTATGCTAGCGGGGGGGAGGTCAGATACGCAGTATTTT.

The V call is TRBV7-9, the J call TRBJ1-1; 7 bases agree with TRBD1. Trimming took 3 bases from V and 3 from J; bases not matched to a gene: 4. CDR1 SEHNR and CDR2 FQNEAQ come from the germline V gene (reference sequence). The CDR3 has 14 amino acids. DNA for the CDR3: TGTGCCAGCAGCTTTAGGGGGCAGGACACTGAAGCTTTCTTT. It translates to CASSFRGQDTEAFF.

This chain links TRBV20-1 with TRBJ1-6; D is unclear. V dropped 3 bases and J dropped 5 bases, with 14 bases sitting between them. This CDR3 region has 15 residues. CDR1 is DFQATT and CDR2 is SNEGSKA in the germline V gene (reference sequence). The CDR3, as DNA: TGCAGTGCTAGTCAGCTTACGGGAGATAATTCACCCCTCCACTTT. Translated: CSASQLTGDNSPLHF.

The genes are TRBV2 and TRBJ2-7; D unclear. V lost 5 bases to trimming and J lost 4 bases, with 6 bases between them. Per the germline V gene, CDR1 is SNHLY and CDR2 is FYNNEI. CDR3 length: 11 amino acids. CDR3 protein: CASSLGYEQYF. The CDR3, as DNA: TGTGCCAGCAGTTTGGGATACGAGCAGTACTTC.

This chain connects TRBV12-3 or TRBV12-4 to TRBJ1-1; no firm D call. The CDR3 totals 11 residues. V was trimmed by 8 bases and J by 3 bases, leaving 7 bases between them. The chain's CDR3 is CASRGYTEAFF. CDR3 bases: TGTGCCAGCCGCGGGTACACTGAAGCTTTCTTT.

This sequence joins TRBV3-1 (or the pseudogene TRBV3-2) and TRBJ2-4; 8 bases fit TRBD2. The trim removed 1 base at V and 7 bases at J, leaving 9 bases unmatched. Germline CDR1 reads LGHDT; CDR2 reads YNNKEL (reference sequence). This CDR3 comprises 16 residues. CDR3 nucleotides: TGTGCCAGCAGCCAAGCAGCGGGGGTGGGACCCAACATTCAGTACTTC. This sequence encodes CASSQAAGVGPNIQYF.

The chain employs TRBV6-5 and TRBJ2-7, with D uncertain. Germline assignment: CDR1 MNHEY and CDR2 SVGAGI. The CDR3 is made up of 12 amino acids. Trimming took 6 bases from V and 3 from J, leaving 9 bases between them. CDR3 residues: CASSPGGYEQYF. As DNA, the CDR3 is TGTGCCAGCAGCCCCGGTGGCTACGAGCAGTACTTC.

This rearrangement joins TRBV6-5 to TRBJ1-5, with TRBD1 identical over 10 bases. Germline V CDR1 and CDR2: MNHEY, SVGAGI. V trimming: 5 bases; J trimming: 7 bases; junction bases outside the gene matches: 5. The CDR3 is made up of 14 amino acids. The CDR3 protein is CASSPTGGGQPQHF. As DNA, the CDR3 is TGTGCCAGCAGTCCGACAGGGGGCGGGCAGCCCCAGCATTTT.

The CDR3 DNA reads as TGTGCCAGCAGGCTGGCAGGCCCTAATGAAAAACTGTTTTTT. Its protein product is CASRLAGPNEKLFF. The genes are TRBV28 and TRBJ1-4; D unclear. The CDR3 length is 14 residues. Looked up from germline, CDR1 is MDHEN and CDR2 is SYDVKM. Trimming took 6 bases from V and 3 from J, leaving 11 bases between them.

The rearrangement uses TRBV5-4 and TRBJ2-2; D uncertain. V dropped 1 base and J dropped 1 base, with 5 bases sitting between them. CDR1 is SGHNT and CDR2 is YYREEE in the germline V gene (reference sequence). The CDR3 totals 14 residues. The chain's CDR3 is CASSLFRNTGELFF. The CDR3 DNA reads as TGTGCCAGCAGCTTGTTTCGGAACACCGGGGAGCTGTTTTTT.

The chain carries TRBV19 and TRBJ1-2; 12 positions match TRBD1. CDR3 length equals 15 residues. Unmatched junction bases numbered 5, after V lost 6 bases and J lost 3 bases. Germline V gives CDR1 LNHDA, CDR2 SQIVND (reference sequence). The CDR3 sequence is CASRTGTGGYYGYTF. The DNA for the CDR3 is TGTGCCAGTAGAACCGGGACAGGGGGCTACTATGGCTACACCTTC.

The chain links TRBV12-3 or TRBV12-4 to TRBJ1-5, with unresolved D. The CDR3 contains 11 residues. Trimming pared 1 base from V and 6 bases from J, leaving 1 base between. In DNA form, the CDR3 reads TGTGCCAGCAGTTTAGGTCAGCCCCAGCATTTT. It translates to CASSLGQPQHF.

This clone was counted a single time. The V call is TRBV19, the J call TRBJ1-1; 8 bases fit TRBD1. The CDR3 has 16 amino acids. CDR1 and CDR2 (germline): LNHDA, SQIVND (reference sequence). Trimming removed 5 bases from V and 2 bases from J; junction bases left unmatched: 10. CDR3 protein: CASSSRQGSTNTEAFF. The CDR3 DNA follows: TGTGCCAGTAGTTCTCGACAGGGGAGCACTAACACTGAAGCTTTCTTT.

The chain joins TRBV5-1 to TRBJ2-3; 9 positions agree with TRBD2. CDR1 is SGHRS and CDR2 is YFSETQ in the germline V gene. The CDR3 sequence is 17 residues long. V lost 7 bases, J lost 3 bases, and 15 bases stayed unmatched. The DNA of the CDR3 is TGCGCCAGCGGACCTATTCTAGCGGGGATAGGGACAGATACGCAGTATTTT. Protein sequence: CASGPILAGIGTDTQYF.

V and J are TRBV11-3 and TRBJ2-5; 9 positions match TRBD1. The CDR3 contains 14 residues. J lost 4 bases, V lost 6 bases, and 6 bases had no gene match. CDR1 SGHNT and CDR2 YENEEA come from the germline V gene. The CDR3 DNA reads TGTGCCAGCAGTAGTGGACAGGGGATAGAGACCCAGTACTTC. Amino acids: CASSSGQGIETQYF.

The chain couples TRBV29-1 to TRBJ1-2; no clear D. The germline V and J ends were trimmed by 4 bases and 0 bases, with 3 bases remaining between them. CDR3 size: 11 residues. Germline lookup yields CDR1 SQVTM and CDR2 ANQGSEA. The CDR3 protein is CSVGANYGYTF. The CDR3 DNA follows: TGCAGCGTTGGGGCTAACTATGGCTACACCTTC.

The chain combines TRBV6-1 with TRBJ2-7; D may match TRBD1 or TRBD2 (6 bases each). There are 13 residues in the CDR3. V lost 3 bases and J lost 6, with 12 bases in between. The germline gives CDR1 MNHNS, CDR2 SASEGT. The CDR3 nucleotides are TGTGCCAGCAGTGAGTTTGGAGGGGGCGAGCAGTACTTC. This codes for CASSEFGGGEQYF.

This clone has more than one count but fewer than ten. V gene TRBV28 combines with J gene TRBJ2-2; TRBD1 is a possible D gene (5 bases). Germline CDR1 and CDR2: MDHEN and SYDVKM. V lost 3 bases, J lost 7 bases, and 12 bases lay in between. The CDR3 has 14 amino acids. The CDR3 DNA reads TGTGCCAGCAGTTTTTTTTCAGGGTTCGGGGAGCTGTTTTTT. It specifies CASSFFSGFGELFF. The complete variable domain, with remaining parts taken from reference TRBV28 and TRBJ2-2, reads DVKVTQSSRYLVKRTGEKVFLECVQDMDHENMFWYRQDPGLGLRLIYFSYDVKMKEKGDIPEGYSVSREKKERFSLILESASTNQTSMYLCASSFFSGFGELFFGEGSRLTVL.

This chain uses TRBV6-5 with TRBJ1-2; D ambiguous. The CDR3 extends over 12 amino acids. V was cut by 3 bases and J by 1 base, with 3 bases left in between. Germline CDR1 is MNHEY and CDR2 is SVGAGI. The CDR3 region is CASSYDNYGYTF. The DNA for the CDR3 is TGTGCCAGCAGTTATGATAACTATGGCTACACCTTC.